This section outlines one TCR beta chain sequence together with its context. Its antigen is unknown. This entry is derived from a study of CD4+ T cells in melanoma. V lost 4 bases and J lost 8, with 15 bases in between. In germline, CDR1 is SGHKS, CDR2 YYEKEE (reference sequence). There are 14 residues in the CDR3. Study-level points and caveats: CD8+ T cell, macrophage and B cell function reportedly correlated with neoantigen-specific CD4+ T cells.

Assay: immunoSEQ multiplex PCR; the TCRdb copy retains only in-frame clones and omits some. Of about 140,000 clones listed, around 90% are singletons. The V call is TRBV5-5, the J call TRBJ1-4, with D unclear. This sequence was found in a human donor with melanoma. In DNA form, the CDR3 reads TGTGCCAGCAGCCCGCTTGGGGAAGGCGAAAAACTGTTTTTT. It codes for CASSPLGEGEKLFF. The variable domain in full, with the rest retrieved from reference TRBV5-5 and TRBJ1-4, is DAGVTQSPTHLIKTRGQQVTLRCSPISGHKSVSWYQQVLGQGPQFIFQYYEKEERGRGNFPDRFSARQFPNYSSELNVNALLLGDSALYLCASSPLGEGEKLFFGSGTQLSVL.